This TCR beta chain was recovered during a study of blood T cell repertoires in COVID-19 (dated by TCRdb to the early 2020s). Regarding the research as a whole: Samples from collaborators originated in the United States, Italy and Spain and spanned both the acute and convalescent phases of COVID-19. The material from the prospective study consisted of cDNA or gDNA derived from T cells, B-cell-depleted T cells, or PBMCs. Subjects who had been exposed to COVID-19, were actively infected with it, or had recovered from it provided the deeply sampled blood TCRbeta repertoires that made up the dataset. The repertoires were made available in a free public database intended to serve as a resource for research on the immune response to SARS-CoV-2. Samples were obtained from the ongoing ImmuneRACE study (first 160 participants) and from 1,254 subjects provided by 6 global collaborators. Sample metadata almost always included a de-identified subject ID, COVID-19 status, age in years and sex. Where available, HLA class I and class II types were obtained from metadata supplied by the sample provider rather than from assay-based typing. General conclusions and limits of the study: How much clinical and demographic metadata was included differed by source and by participant, and the metadata was provided uncurated.

The CDR3 covers 14 residues, taking in both the cysteine and the phenylalanine. The entry retains the CDR3 DNA only, 42 bases that are in frame from base 1. The germline V gene yields SNHLY for CDR1 and FYNNEI for CDR2. V gives up 9 bases and J gives up 3 bases, and the segment between their germline ends measures 15 bases. About this clone itself: No cognate antigen has been identified for it. Qualities for individual bases were not recorded, and no much larger clone is one base off.

TCRbeta CDR3 regions were amplified from genomic DNA by means of the immunoSEQ Assay, a bias-controlled multiplex PCR. From the authors' description of their analysis: Nucleated cell counts per sample were estimated from amplification of reference gene primers within the assay. To quantify the absolute abundance of each unique TCRbeta CDR3 rearrangement, sequence reads were collapsed and filtered. For each sample, productive Simpson clonality was calculated as the square root of Simpson's diversity index over productive rearrangements. TCRdb took this table from immuneACCESS and kept in-frame rearrangements with V and J called. Such tables lack part of the clones; where checked against another copy, unresolved V genes explain under half of the gap, and the rest is unexplained. V, J and clone size reflect that table, while D and trimming were determined from the DNA. The table for this sample lists 150,000 to 250,000 clones; roughly 77% of them were counted only once. The ten largest clones capture over 5% of the sample.

One collaborating source in Seattle enrolled patients during active infection and followed them longitudinally through the course of disease. Whole blood was collected in K2EDTA tubes by collaborating institutions according to the institutions' own protocols. Collaborator samples were shipped for TCRbeta analysis as frozen whole blood, isolated PBMCs, or DNA extracted from either sample type. This receptor was taken from a woman aged 40-49 years with COVID-19, enrolled during active disease. Sequenced: peripheral blood. The chain employs TRBV2 and TRBJ2-1, and TRBD2 may be the D gene, going by 7 matching bases. The CDR3 amino acid sequence is: CARRGASGYNEQFF. The nucleotides read TGTGCCAGGAGGGGGGCTAGCGGCTACAATGAGCAGTTCTTC.